This paragraph covers one TCR beta chain sequence. The target of this receptor is not known. Base quality data are lacking; no much larger clone is found one base away. This record comes from a study of vaccination and CD4 T cells after COVID-19 (dated by TCRdb to the early 2020s). A note on the overall study: The convalescent cohort comprised six males and four females, including two Hispanic individuals, seven Caucasians, two Asians and one multiracial person. Two doses of either the Pfizer-BioNTech BNT162b2 vaccine (n=8) or the Moderna mRNA-1273 vaccine (n=2) were administered to participants. Post-COVID blood samples were collected from convalescent patients a median of around 100 days after diagnosis, with a range of about 30 to 180 days. The time from the second vaccine dose to post-vaccine blood sampling had a median of roughly 70 days and ranged from roughly 13 to 241 days. The cultures were stimulated with overlapping spike peptide pools from SARS-CoV-2 and from the common cold coronaviruses HCoV-NL63, HCoV-OC43 and HCoV-229E. Control cultures received a CEFX viral epitope pool as the positive control, an HIV-1 Nef peptide pool as the negative control, or no peptide. In over 8 COVID-19 convalescent patients and several infection-naive healthy vaccine recipients, researchers compared the spike-specific CD4+ TCR repertoire from before mRNA vaccination with the repertoire from after. At the TCR clonotype level, an earlier paper using these donors assessed memory CD4+ T cell crossreactivity between SARS-CoV-2 and common cold coronavirus spike proteins.

Study-wide findings and limitations: Although the median number of SARS-CoV-2-reactive clonotypes went up from some 23 after infection to 35 to 40 after vaccination, the increase was not significant. Nearly all vaccine-specific clones in convalescent patients (304 of 307) were mono-reactive for SARS-CoV-2 spike rather than cross-reactive with common cold coronaviruses. Only a relatively small number of convalescent patients were included in the study, and early timepoints following natural infection were not analyzed. In convalescent patients, a median approximately 89% of post-vaccine SARS-CoV-2-reactive clones were detected only after vaccination, suggesting vaccine-specific priming.

Libraries were built with PCR. At the Johns Hopkins FTIC core, DNA from the cultured CD4+ T cells underwent TCR sequencing with the Oncomine TCR Beta short-read assay. The QIAamp micro DNA kit was used to extract genomic DNA from the cultured CD4+ T cells. Oncomine TCR Beta libraries made from cultured CD4+ T cells were pooled using unique dual indexes and sequenced on an Illumina iSeq 100. Processing in the source paper ran as follows. Non-productive sequences were removed, and CDR3s not starting with C, not ending with F or W, or shorter than 7 amino acids were discarded. The MANAFEST web application identified antigen-specific clonotypes by comparing peptide-stimulated wells against reference wells and other culture wells. To be called positive, a clone needed an FDR below 0.05, an odds ratio above 5, and a productive frequency above 0.1% in at least two of three replicate wells. Clonotypes that were significantly expanded in both SARS-CoV-2 spike wells and at least one common cold coronavirus spike condition were defined as cross-reactive. Using R version 3.6.1, CDR3 homology was evaluated through Levenshtein distances (stringdist) along with unrooted phylogenetic trees (ape). TCRdb ran its own pipeline on the public reads, namely fastp trimming at Q25 and MiXCR clone calling, and kept in-frame beta chains. Every CDR3 protein is listed once, alongside the most common genes and DNA of its rows. For this entry, the V and J calls and clone size follow TCRdb and not the study's own pipeline. Within this sample are about 1,300 distinct CDR3 sequences, with approximately 19% of them counted one time only. The ten most abundant clones make up 50% to 80% of the sample.

The sample's treatment or condition label, in plain terms: roughly 10-day PBMC culture with coronavirus spike peptide pools or control peptides (ViraFEST assay). CD4+ T cells from unexposed donors were collected before the COVID-19 pandemic (2011-2018). To expand antigen-specific T cells with peptide pools and then pick out the expanded clonotypes through TCR sequencing, the study relied on the ViraFEST assay. PBMCs were cultured at under 2.5 million per well in IMDM supplemented with approximately 5% human AB serum and 8 to 10 IU/ml IL-2, with approximately 10 ug/ml peptide pools added. Half of the culture medium was replaced with fresh IL-2-containing medium on days 3 and 7. CD4+ T cells were isolated after 10 days of culture through negative selection using the EasySep CD4+ T cell isolation kit. As cell numbers permitted, CD4+ T cells from unexposed donors were tested for reactivity to SARS-CoV-2 S and N and to four common cold coronavirus spike pools. PBMCs were separated from whole blood using Ficoll-Paque Plus gradient centrifugation and then either used fresh or cryopreserved at -140C. Culture conditions were generally each tested in triplicate wells. Leukapheresis product for the unexposed donors was purchased commercially.

Sequencing used CD4+ T cells from blood, cultured in vitro. This receptor was taken from a human donor in good health.

The nucleotides read TGTGCCAGCACCCCGGGACTAGCGTGGTATGAGCAGTTCTTC. It translates to CASTPGLAWYEQFF. This sequence uses TRBV12-3 or TRBV12-4 and TRBJ2-1, with 10 middle bases fitting TRBD2. At the junction V is shortened by 7 bases and J by 8 bases; bases outside the gene matches: 8. The CDR3 holds 14 amino acids from the cysteine to the phenylalanine. Left in the record is the CDR3 DNA by itself, 42 bases read in frame from the first base.